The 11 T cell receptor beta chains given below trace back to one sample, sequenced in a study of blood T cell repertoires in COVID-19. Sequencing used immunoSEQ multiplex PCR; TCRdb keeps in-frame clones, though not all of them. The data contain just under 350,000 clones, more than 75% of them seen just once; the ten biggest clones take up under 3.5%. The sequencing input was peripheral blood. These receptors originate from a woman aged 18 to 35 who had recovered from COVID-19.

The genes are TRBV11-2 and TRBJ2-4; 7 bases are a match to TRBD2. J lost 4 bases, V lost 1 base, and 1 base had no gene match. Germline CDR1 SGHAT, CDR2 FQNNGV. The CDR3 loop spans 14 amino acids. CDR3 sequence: CASSLARGKNIQYF. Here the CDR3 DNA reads TGTGCCAGCAGCTTAGCGCGGGGGAAAAACATTCAGTACTTC.

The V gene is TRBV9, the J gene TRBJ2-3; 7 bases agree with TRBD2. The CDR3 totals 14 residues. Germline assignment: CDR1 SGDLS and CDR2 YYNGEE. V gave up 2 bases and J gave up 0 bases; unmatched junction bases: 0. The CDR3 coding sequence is TGTGCCAGCAGCGTGCGGGGGAGCACAGATACGCAGTATTTT. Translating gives CASSVRGSTDTQYF.

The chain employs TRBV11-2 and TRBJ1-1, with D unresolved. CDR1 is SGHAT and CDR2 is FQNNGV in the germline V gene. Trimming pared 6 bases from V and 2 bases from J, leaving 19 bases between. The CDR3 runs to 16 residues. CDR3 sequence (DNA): TGTGCCAGCAGACAAAGAGGAAGCAACGAAAACACTGAAGCTTTCTTT. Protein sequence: CASRQRGSNENTEAFF.

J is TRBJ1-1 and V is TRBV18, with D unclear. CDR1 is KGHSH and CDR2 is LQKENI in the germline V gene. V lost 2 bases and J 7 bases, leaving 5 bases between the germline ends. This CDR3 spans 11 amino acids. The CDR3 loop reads CASSPSGEAFF. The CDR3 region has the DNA TGTGCCAGCTCACCATCGGGTGAAGCTTTCTTT. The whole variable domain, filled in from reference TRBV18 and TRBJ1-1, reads NAGVMQNPRHLVRRRGQEARLRCSPMKGHSHVYWYRQLPEEGLKFMVYLQKENIIDESGMPKERFSAEFPKEGPSILRIQQVVRGDSAAYFCASSPSGEAFFGQGTRLTVV.

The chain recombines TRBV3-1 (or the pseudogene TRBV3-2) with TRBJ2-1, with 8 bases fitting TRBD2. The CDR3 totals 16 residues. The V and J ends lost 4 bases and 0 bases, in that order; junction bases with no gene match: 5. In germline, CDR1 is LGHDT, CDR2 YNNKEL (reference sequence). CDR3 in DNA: TGTGCCAGCAGCCCACAACTAGCGGACTCCTACAATGAGCAGTTCTTC. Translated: CASSPQLADSYNEQFF.

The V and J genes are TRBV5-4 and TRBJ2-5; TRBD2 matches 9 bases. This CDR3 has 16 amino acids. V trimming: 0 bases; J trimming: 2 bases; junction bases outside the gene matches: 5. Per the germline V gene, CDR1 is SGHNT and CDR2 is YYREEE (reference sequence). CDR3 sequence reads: CASSLGGGRVQETQYF. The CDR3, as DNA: TGTGCCAGCAGCTTGGGGGGCGGGAGGGTACAAGAGACCCAGTACTTC.

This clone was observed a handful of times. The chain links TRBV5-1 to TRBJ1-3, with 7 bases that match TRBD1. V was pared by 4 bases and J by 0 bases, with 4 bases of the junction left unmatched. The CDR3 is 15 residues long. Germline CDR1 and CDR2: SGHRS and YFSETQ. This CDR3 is CASSPRDSSGNTIYF. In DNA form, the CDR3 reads TGCGCCAGCAGCCCCCGGGACAGCTCTGGAAACACCATATATTTT.

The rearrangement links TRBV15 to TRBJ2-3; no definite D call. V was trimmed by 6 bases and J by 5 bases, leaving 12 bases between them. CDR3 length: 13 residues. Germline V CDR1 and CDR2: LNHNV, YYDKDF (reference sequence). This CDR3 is CATRGAAGDTQYF. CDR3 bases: TGTGCCACCAGAGGCGCGGCCGGAGATACGCAGTATTTT.

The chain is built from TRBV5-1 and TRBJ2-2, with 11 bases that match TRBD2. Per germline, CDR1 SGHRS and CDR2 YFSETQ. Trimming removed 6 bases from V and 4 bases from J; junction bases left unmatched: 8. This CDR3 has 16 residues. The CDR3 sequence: CASTYLAGGSTGELFF. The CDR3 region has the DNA TGCGCCAGCACGTACCTAGCGGGAGGATCCACCGGGGAGCTGTTTTTT.

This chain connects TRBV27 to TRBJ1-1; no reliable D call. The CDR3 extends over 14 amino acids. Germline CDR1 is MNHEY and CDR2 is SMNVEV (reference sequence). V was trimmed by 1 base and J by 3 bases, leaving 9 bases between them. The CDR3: CASSLFTRDTEAFF. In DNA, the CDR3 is TGTGCCAGCAGTTTATTTACCCGCGACACTGAAGCTTTCTTT.

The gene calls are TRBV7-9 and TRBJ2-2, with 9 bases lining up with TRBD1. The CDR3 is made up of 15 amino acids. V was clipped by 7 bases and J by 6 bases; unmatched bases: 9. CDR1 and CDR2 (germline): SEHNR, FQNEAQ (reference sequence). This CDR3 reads CASTNRDRDAGELFF. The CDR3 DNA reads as TGTGCCAGCACCAACCGGGACAGGGATGCCGGGGAGCTGTTTTTT.